Ten or more counts support the clone carrying this T cell receptor (beta chain). Its antigen is still unknown. TCRdb independently ran MiXCR on the 5' RACE reads; one entry per CDR3 protein. The sample records 300,000 to 400,000 distinct CDR3 sequences, approximately 15% being singletons. The CDR3 has 13 amino acids. J gave up 10 bases and V 5 bases, and 5 bases lay outside the gene matches. This entry belongs to a study of T-cell memory formation after mild COVID-19. Turning to the study itself: TCR clustering was largely donor specific. Whole-study findings and limits: Day 15 to 85 contractors were CD4/CD8 balanced; later expanders leaned CD4+.

The material sequenced was PBMCs or a T cell subset sorted from them (not recorded which). The rearrangement joins TRBV12-3 or TRBV12-4 to TRBJ1-6; TRBD1 agrees at 7 bases. The sequence was obtained from a young man who had mild COVID-19 (a few samples of this study predate the infection). Cell type and time point are not known. The CDR3 protein is CASSVTGESPLHF. The CDR3 DNA reads TGTGCCAGCAGTGTAACAGGGGAATCACCCCTCCACTTT.